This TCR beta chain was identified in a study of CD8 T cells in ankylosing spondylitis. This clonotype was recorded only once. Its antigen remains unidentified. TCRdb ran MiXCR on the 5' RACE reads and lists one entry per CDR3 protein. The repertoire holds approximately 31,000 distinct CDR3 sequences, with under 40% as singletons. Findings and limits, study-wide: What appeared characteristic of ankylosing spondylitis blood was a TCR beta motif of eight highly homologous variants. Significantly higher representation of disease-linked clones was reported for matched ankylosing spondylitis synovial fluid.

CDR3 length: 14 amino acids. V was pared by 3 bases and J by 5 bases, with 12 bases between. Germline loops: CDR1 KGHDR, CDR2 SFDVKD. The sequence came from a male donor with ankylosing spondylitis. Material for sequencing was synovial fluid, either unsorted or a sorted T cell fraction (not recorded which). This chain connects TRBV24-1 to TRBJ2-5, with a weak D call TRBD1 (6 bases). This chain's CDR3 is CATSDTGSSETQYF. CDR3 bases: TGTGCCACCAGTGATACAGGGTCGAGCGAGACCCAGTACTTC.